The 18 T cell receptor beta chains listed next were all sequenced from one sample in a study of beta chain features in type 1 diabetes. Study observations and caveats: Shortening of TCRB CDR3s, moderate but significant, appeared in all four CD4+ subsets of Type 1 diabetes patients.

Their antigens are not known. Reverse transcribing all isolated RNA meant expressed TCRB transcripts were sequenced. Sequenced by immunoSEQ multiplex PCR; TCRdb stores in-frame clones only, minus some. This table has about 16,000 clones, roughly three quarters appearing once. Material for sequencing was stem cell memory CD4+ T cells from blood. All receptors derive from a man under 40 with type 1 diabetes.

The V call is TRBV7-9, the J call TRBJ1-5; 7 bases fit TRBD1. V shed 6 bases and J 8 bases; nucleotides not matched to a gene: 7. The CDR3 covers 13 residues. The germline CDR1 and CDR2 sequences are SEHNR and FQNEAQ (reference sequence). CDR3: CASSLMQGEPQHF. The CDR3 coding sequence is TGTGCCAGCAGTCTTATGCAGGGGGAGCCCCAGCATTTT.

V usage is TRBV2 and J usage is TRBJ2-3; D might be TRBD1 (6 bases). Between the trimmed V and J ends, which lost 4 bases and 0 bases, there was a span of 14 bases. The CDR3 length is 16 residues. Germline V gene lookup returns CDR1 SNHLY and CDR2 FYNNEI. CDR3 in DNA: TGTGCCAGCAGTGTGGGGGCCCTACCGAGCACAGATACGCAGTATTTT. Amino acid sequence: CASSVGALPSTDTQYF.

This clone showed up just a few times. The V gene is TRBV5-4, the J gene TRBJ2-7; a possible D gene is TRBD2 (6 bases). Trimming left V 3 bases short and J 3 bases short, with 10 bases between. This CDR3 is built from 13 residues. In germline, CDR1 is SGHNT, CDR2 YYREEE (reference sequence). CDR3 sequence (DNA): TGTGCCAGCAGCTCGGCGGGGCGCTACGAGCAGTACTTC. Translation gives CASSSAGRYEQYF.

The chain recombines TRBV19 with TRBJ2-1; 8 bases agree with TRBD2. This CDR3 is 14 amino acids long. After removal of 6 bases from V and 10 bases from J, the junction contained 11 bases not matched to a gene. Germline V gene sequence: CDR1 LNHDA, CDR2 SQIVND (reference sequence). The DNA for the CDR3 is TGTGCCAGTAGCCCCGGCGGGGGCGGGGGGGAGCAGTTCTTC. Translating gives CASSPGGGGGEQFF.

The V gene is TRBV7-8, the J gene TRBJ2-6, with 8 bases aligning to TRBD1. Trimming cost V 4 bases and J 4 bases; bases outside gene matches: 3. Germline-derived CDR1 and CDR2 are SGHVS and FQNEAQ. The CDR3 length is 15 residues. The DNA for the CDR3 is TGTGCCAGCAGCTACCAGGGGGCGGGGGCCAACGTCCTGACTTTC. This gives the protein CASSYQGAGANVLTF.

The genes are TRBV18 and TRBJ2-3, with a tentative D call TRBD2 (6 bases). The germline CDR1 and CDR2 sequences are KGHSH and LQKENI. Trimming cost V 0 bases and J 2 bases, with 15 bases left between them. CDR3 length: 17 amino acids. CDR3: CASSPPRAGPFTDTQYF. The DNA of the CDR3 is TGTGCCAGCTCACCACCGCGGGCGGGGCCATTCACAGATACGCAGTATTTT. Full variable domain (rest looked up from reference TRBV18 and TRBJ2-3): NAGVMQNPRHLVRRRGQEARLRCSPMKGHSHVYWYRQLPEEGLKFMVYLQKENIIDESGMPKERFSAEFPKEGPSILRIQQVVRGDSAAYFCASSPPRAGPFTDTQYFGPGTRLTVL.

The chain links TRBV2 to TRBJ1-5, with 9 bases that match TRBD1. CDR1 is SNHLY and CDR2 is FYNNEI in the germline V gene. CDR3 length equals 16 residues. V shed 3 bases, J shed 1 base, and the junction held 4 bases outside the gene matches. The CDR3 DNA follows: TGTGCCAGCAGTGAGGACAGGGGAGGAAGCAATCAGCCCCAGCATTTT. Translation gives CASSEDRGGSNQPQHF.

The genes are TRBV29-1 and TRBJ2-1; 8 bases agree with TRBD1. Germline V gene data show CDR1 as SQVTM and CDR2 as ANQGSEA. The CDR3 is 15 residues long. Trimming cost V 6 bases and J 0 bases; bases outside gene matches: 7. The DNA for the CDR3 is TGCAGCGTACAGGGACAGGCGGGCTCCTACAATGAGCAGTTCTTC. It yields the protein CSVQGQAGSYNEQFF.

The chain carries TRBV6-1 and TRBJ1-1; D uncertain. The germline V and J ends were trimmed by 6 bases and 1 base, with 6 bases remaining between them. The germline V gene encodes CDR1 MNHNS and CDR2 SASEGT. This CDR3 has 12 residues. CDR3 sequence reads: CASSRSNTEAFF. DNA of the CDR3: TGTGCCAGCAGCCGGTCGAACACTGAAGCTTTCTTT.

The gene calls are TRBV7-9 and TRBJ1-1; TRBD1 matches 7 bases. CDR1 and CDR2 (germline): SEHNR, FQNEAQ (reference sequence). The CDR3 consists of 14 residues. With V trimmed by 2 bases and J by 3 bases, 3 bases remained unmatched. The CDR3 region has the DNA TGTGCCAGCAGCTTAACAGGGGCGGACACTGAAGCTTTCTTT. This gives the protein CASSLTGADTEAFF.

The chain combines TRBV5-6 with TRBJ2-5; D not certain. Trimming left V 4 bases short and J 2 bases short, with 12 bases between. Germline loops: CDR1 SGHDT, CDR2 YYEEEE. This CDR3 region has 14 residues. This CDR3 is CASSKKSGQETQYF. The DNA for the CDR3 is TGTGCCAGCAGCAAGAAATCCGGGCAAGAGACCCAGTACTTC. Based on the CDR3 plus reference TRBV5-6 and TRBJ2-5, the full variable domain is DAGVTQSPTHLIKTRGQQVTLRCSPKSGHDTVSWYQQALGQGPQFIFQYYEEEERQRGNFPDRFSGHQFPNYSSELNVNALLLGDSALYLCASSKKSGQETQYFGPGTRLLVL.

DNA of the CDR3: TGTGCCAGCAGCTTATACTCTGGAAACACCATATATTTT. Protein product: CASSLYSGNTIYF. The chain employs TRBV11-2 and TRBJ1-3, with no clear D. This CDR3 is built from 13 residues. Trimming left V 2 bases short and J 0 bases short, with 2 bases between. Germline V CDR1 and CDR2: SGHAT, FQNNGV.

The V and J genes are TRBV5-6 and TRBJ2-3, with a tentative D call TRBD2 (6 bases). Germline V gene data show CDR1 as SGHDT and CDR2 as YYEEEE. Trimming removed 0 bases at V and 4 bases at J, with 9 bases between. This CDR3 contains 14 residues. The DNA of the CDR3 is TGTGCCAGCAGCTTGGAGCGGGTGGCAGATACGCAGTATTTT. Protein sequence: CASSLERVADTQYF.

As regards this clone: The conserved phenylalanine or tryptophan is not found at the CDR3 terminus, so this likely reflects a read error. The J gene is TRBJ1-6, the V gene TRBV28, with TRBD1 matching over 9 bases. V dropped 4 bases and J dropped 6; count of bases not matched to a gene: 1. The CDR3 consists of 14 residues. CDR1 is MDHEN, CDR2 SYDVKM, per germline. CDR3 DNA sequence: TGTGCCAGCAGTTACAGGGGGCCTAATTCACCCCTCCACCTT. Its protein is CASSYRGPNSPLHL.

The rearrangement joins TRBV29-1 to TRBJ2-3; D is perhaps TRBD2 (6 bases). Germline V gene sequence: CDR1 SQVTM, CDR2 ANQGSEA. With 7 bases removed from V and 3 bases from J, the gap between germline ends came to 17 bases. The CDR3 totals 14 residues. The CDR3 DNA follows: TGCAGCGCCGGGGGTGGCCAATTAACAGATACGCAGTATTTT. Protein sequence: CSAGGGQLTDTQYF.

Only a few counts were recorded for this clone. The chain carries TRBV10-3 and TRBJ1-3, with D possibly being TRBD1 (5 bases). Between the trimmed V and J ends, which lost 4 bases and 0 bases, there was a span of 10 bases. The germline V gene encodes CDR1 ENHRY and CDR2 SYGVKD. This CDR3 region has 15 residues. Here the CDR3 reads CAISVETASGNTIYF. DNA for the CDR3: TGTGCCATCAGTGTCGAGACAGCCTCTGGAAACACCATATATTTT.

In nucleotides, the CDR3 is TGTGCCAGCCGGGACAGGGCAGACGGAAACACCATATATTTT. It translates to CASRDRADGNTIYF. This chain uses TRBV6-5 with TRBJ1-3; 9 bases agree with TRBD1. Per germline, CDR1 MNHEY and CDR2 SVGAGI. With 8 bases clipped from V and 4 bases from J, the junction kept 6 bases outside the gene matches. This CDR3 region has 14 residues.

V and J are TRBV15 and TRBJ2-5; 12 bases align to TRBD2. CDR1 LNHNV and CDR2 YYDKDF come from the germline V gene (reference sequence). The CDR3 covers 18 residues. The J segment lost 2 bases and the V segment lost 1 base, leaving 8 bases of the junction unmatched. In DNA, the CDR3 is TGTGCCACCAGCAGAGTAACTAGCGGGGGGCCTAATCAAGAGACCCAGTACTTC. This sequence encodes CATSRVTSGGPNQETQYF. The full variable domain, its missing parts supplied by reference TRBV15 and TRBJ2-5, is DAMVIQNPRYQVTQFGKPVTLSCSQTLNHNVMYWYQQKSSQAPKLLFHYYDKDFNNEADTPDNFQSRRPNTSFCFLDIRSPGLGDTAMYLCATSRVTSGGPNQETQYFGPGTRLLVL.